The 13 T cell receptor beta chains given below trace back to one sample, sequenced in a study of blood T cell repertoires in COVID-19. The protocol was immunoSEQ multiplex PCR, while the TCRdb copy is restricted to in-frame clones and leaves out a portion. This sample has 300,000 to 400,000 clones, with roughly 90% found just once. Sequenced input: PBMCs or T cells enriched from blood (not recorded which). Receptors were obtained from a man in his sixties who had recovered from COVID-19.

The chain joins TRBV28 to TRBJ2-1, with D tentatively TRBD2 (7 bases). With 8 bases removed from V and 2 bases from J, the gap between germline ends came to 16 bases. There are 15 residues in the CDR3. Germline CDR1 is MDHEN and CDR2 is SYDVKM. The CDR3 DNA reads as TGTGCCAGCGGAGCGAAGGGGGGGCCCTACAATGAGCAGTTCTTC. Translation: CASGAKGGPYNEQFF.

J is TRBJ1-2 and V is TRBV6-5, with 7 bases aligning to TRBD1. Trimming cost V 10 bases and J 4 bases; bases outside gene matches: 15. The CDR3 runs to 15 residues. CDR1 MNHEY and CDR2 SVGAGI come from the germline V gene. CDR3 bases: TGTGCCACACAAACCGTCGGGACAGATTCCTATGGCTACACCTTC. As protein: CATQTVGTDSYGYTF.

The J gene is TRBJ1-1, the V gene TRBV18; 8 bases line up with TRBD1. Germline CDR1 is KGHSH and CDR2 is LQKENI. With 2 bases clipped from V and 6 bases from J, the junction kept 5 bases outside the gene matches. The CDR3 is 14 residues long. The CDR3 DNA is TGTGCCAGCTCACCAACAGGGGGAGGGGCTGAAGCTTTCTTT. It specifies CASSPTGGGAEAFF.

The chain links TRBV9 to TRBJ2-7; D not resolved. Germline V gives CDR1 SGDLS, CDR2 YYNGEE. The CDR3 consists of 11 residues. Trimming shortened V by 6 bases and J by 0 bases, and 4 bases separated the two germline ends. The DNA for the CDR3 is TGTGCCAGCAAGAGCTCCTACGAGCAGTACTTC. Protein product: CASKSSYEQYF.

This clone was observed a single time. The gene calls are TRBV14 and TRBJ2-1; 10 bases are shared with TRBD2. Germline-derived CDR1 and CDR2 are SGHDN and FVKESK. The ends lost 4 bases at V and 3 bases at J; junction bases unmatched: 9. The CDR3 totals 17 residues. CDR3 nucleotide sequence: TGTGCCAGCAGCCCATACCACAGCGGGGGGGTCTACAATGAGCAGTTCTTC. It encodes CASSPYHSGGVYNEQFF.

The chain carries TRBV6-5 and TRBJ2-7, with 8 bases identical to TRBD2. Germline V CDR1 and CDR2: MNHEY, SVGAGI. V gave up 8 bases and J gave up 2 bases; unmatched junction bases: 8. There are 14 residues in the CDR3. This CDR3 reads CASLPGGATYEQYF. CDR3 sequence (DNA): TGTGCCAGCTTACCGGGAGGGGCGACCTACGAGCAGTACTTC.

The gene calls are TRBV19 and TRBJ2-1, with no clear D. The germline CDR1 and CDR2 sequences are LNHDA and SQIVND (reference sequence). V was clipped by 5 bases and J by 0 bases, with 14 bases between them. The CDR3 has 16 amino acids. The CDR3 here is CASSDRVDSSYNEQFF. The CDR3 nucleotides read TGTGCCAGTAGTGACCGGGTGGATAGCTCCTACAATGAGCAGTTCTTC.

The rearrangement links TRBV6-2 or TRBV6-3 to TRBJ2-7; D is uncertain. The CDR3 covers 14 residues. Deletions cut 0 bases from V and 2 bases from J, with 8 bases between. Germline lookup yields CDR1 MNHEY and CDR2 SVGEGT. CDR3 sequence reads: CASSYSIGPYEQYF. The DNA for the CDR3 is TGTGCCAGCAGTTACTCGATCGGTCCCTACGAGCAGTACTTC.

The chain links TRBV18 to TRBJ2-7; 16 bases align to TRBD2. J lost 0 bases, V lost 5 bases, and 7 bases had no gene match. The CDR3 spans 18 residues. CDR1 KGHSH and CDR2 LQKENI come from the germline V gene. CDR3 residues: CASSTPGTSGRDSYEQYF. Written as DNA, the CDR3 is TGTGCCAGCTCAACCCCCGGGACTAGCGGGAGGGACTCCTACGAGCAGTACTTC.

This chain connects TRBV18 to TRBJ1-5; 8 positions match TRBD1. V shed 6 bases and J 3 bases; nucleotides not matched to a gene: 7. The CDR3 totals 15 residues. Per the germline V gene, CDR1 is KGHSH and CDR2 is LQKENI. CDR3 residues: CASSLTGGLNQPQHF. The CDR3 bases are TGTGCCAGCTCTCTCACAGGGGGGCTCAATCAGCCCCAGCATTTT.

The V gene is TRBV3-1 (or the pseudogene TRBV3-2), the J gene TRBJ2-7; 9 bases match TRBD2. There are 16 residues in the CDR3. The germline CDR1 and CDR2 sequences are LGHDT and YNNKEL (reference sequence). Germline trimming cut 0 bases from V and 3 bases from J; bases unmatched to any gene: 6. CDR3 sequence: CASSQDLAGFGYEQYF. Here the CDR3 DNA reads TGTGCCAGCAGCCAAGATCTAGCGGGATTCGGCTACGAGCAGTACTTC.

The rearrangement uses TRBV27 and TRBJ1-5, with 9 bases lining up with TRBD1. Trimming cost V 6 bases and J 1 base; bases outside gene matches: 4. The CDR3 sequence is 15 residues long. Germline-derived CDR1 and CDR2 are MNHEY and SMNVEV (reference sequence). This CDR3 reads CASSGQGLSNQPQHF. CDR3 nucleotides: TGTGCCAGCAGCGGACAGGGGTTGAGCAATCAGCCCCAGCATTTT.

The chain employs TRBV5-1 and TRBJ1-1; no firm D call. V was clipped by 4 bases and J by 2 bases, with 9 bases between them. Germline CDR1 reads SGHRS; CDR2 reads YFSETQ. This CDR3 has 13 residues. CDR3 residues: CASSTAQNTEAFF. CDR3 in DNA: TGCGCCAGCAGCACAGCCCAAAACACTGAAGCTTTCTTT.